A selection of T cell receptor beta chains follows, all from one sample in a study of blood T cell repertoires in COVID-19. Repertoires were generated with immunoSEQ multiplex PCR, while TCRdb's copy carries only in-frame clones and drops some. In the table there are over 80,000 clones, about 80% of which are singletons. The sequencing input was peripheral blood. The receptors here all came from a woman between 45 and 65 years old with acute or convalescent COVID-19. CDR3s include the opening cysteine and the closing phenylalanine or tryptophan. D genes are given only for firm matches. A row's size may be missing; if present it is once, few, many or a size class.

v_gene: TRBV5-6; d_gene: .; abundance: .; len: 14; j_gene: TRBJ1-2; CDR3nt: TGTGCCAGCAGCCCCGTACGGGGTTCGTCCGGCTACACCTTC; CDR3aa: CASSPVRGSSGYTF
v_gene: TRBV2; d_gene: .; abundance: .; len: 13; j_gene: TRBJ1-3; CDR3nt: TGTGCCAGCAGTGGTGAGGTCGGAAACACCATATATTTT; CDR3aa: CASSGEVGNTIYF
v_gene: TRBV27; d_gene: TRBD1; abundance: .; len: 14; j_gene: TRBJ1-1; CDR3nt: TGTGCCAGCAACGGAAACAGGGGTAACACTGAAGCTTTCTTT; CDR3aa: CASNGNRGNTEAFF
v_gene: TRBV27; d_gene: TRBD2; abundance: .; len: 15; j_gene: TRBJ2-1; CDR3nt: TGTGCCAGCAGCCGCACGACTAGCGGGGGTTATGAGCAGTTCTTC; CDR3aa: CASSRTTSGGYEQFF
v_gene: TRBV4-2; d_gene: .; abundance: .; len: 16; j_gene: TRBJ1-5; CDR3nt: TGTGCCAGCAGCCAGGATCCTTCAGGGGGCAATCAGCCCCAGCATTTT; CDR3aa: CASSQDPSGGNQPQHF
v_gene: TRBV9; d_gene: .; abundance: few; len: 14; j_gene: TRBJ1-6; CDR3nt: TGTGCCAGCAGCGACCGGACATCGAATTCACCCCTCCACTTT; CDR3aa: CASSDRTSNSPLHF
v_gene: TRBV3-1/TRBV3-2; d_gene: .; abundance: few; len: 13; j_gene: TRBJ1-6; CDR3nt: TGTGCCAGCAGCCAAAAGCAAAGTTCACCCCTCCACTTT; CDR3aa: CASSQKQSSPLHF
v_gene: TRBV5-1; d_gene: TRBD1; abundance: .; len: 14; j_gene: TRBJ1-1; CDR3nt: TGCGCCAGCAGTTTGACAGGGGGGAACACTGAAGCTTTCTTT; CDR3aa: CASSLTGGNTEAFF
v_gene: TRBV4-1; d_gene: .; abundance: .; len: 14; j_gene: TRBJ1-1; CDR3nt: TGCGCCAGCAGCCAAGGGGACACTCTCGGCGGAGCTTTCTTT; CDR3aa: CASSQGDTLGGAFF
v_gene: TRBV5-1; d_gene: .; abundance: .; len: 14; j_gene: TRBJ2-1; CDR3nt: TGCGCCAGCAGCTTGGAGCGGATCTACAATGAGCAGTTCTTC; CDR3aa: CASSLERIYNEQFF
v_gene: TRBV24-1; d_gene: TRBD2; abundance: .; len: 18; j_gene: TRBJ2-6; CDR3nt: TGTGCCACCAGTGATCCCAGCGGGGGGGACGCTGGGGCCAACGTCCTGACTTTC; CDR3aa: CATSDPSGGDAGANVLTF
v_gene: TRBV9; d_gene: .; abundance: .; len: 17; j_gene: TRBJ2-1; CDR3nt: TGTGCCAGCAGCGTCGAGGGCTCAAACCCGTCCTACAATGAGCAGTTCTTC; CDR3aa: CASSVEGSNPSYNEQFF
v_gene: TRBV18; d_gene: .; abundance: once; len: 15; j_gene: TRBJ1-4; CDR3nt: TGTGCCAGCTCACCCCAGGTCTTTGTTAATGAAAAACTGTTTTTT; CDR3aa: CASSPQVFVNEKLFF
v_gene: TRBV5-4; d_gene: .; abundance: .; len: 20; j_gene: TRBJ2-5; CDR3nt: TGTGCCAGCAGCTCCGAGTCAATTAGGGGTATCGTCGGGCAGGAAGAGACCCAGTACTTC; CDR3aa: CASSSESIRGIVGQEETQYF
v_gene: TRBV28; d_gene: .; abundance: .; len: 15; j_gene: TRBJ1-5; CDR3nt: TGTGCCAGCAGTCCCCGGCAGGGTAGCAATCAGCCCCAGCATTTT; CDR3aa: CASSPRQGSNQPQHF
v_gene: TRBV28; d_gene: .; abundance: .; len: 13; j_gene: TRBJ2-1; CDR3nt: TGTGCCAGCAGTTTAATCGGGGACAATGAGCAGTTCTTC; CDR3aa: CASSLIGDNEQFF
v_gene: TRBV29-1; d_gene: TRBD1; abundance: .; len: 13; j_gene: TRBJ1-2; CDR3nt: TGCAGCGTCCGGGACAGGGGGTACTATGGCTACACCTTC; CDR3aa: CSVRDRGYYGYTF
v_gene: TRBV30; d_gene: .; abundance: .; len: 13; j_gene: TRBJ1-1; CDR3nt: TGTGCCTGGGAACGCAGCCCCACCCGGAGAGCTTTCTTT; CDR3aa: CAWERSPTRRAFF
v_gene: TRBV28; d_gene: TRBD1; abundance: .; len: 18; j_gene: TRBJ1-1; CDR3nt: TGTGCCAGCAGTTTAGGGTACAGGGGTACCAGGAGGAACACTGAAGCTTTCTTT; CDR3aa: CASSLGYRGTRRNTEAFF
v_gene: TRBV3-1/TRBV3-2; d_gene: .; abundance: .; len: 16; j_gene: TRBJ1-2; CDR3nt: TGTGCCAGCAGCCAAGATCGGTGCAGGGCGGACTATGGCTACACCTTC; CDR3aa: CASSQDRCRADYGYTF
v_gene: TRBV7-8; d_gene: .; abundance: .; len: 14; j_gene: TRBJ1-4; CDR3nt: TGTGCCAGCAGCTTAGGTCTTCGGGAAGAAAAACTGTTTTTT; CDR3aa: CASSLGLREEKLFF
v_gene: TRBV4-1; d_gene: TRBD2; abundance: .; len: 17; j_gene: TRBJ2-5; CDR3nt: TGCGCCAGCAGCCAAGATTCAGCGGGGGGCCCTCAAGAGACCCAGTACTTC; CDR3aa: CASSQDSAGGPQETQYF
v_gene: TRBV9; d_gene: .; abundance: .; len: 15; j_gene: TRBJ1-3; CDR3nt: TGTGCCAGCAGCGTATTGGACAGCTCTGGAAACACCATATATTTT; CDR3aa: CASSVLDSSGNTIYF
v_gene: TRBV5-1; d_gene: .; abundance: .; len: 14; j_gene: TRBJ1-2; CDR3nt: TGCGCCAGCAGCCCCGAGGGCAATAACTATGGCTACACCTTC; CDR3aa: CASSPEGNNYGYTF
v_gene: TRBV6-5; d_gene: TRBD2; abundance: .; len: 15; j_gene: TRBJ2-7; CDR3nt: TGTGCCAGCAGTTACGCCTTAGCGGGGGGTTACGAGCAGTACTTC; CDR3aa: CASSYALAGGYEQYF
v_gene: TRBV28; d_gene: TRBD1; abundance: few; len: 14; j_gene: TRBJ2-1; CDR3nt: TGTGCCAGCAGTTTCACTCGACAGGGGAATGAGCAGTTCTTC; CDR3aa: CASSFTRQGNEQFF
v_gene: TRBV30; d_gene: .; abundance: .; len: 12; j_gene: TRBJ2-7; CDR3nt: TGTGCCTGGAGGTCGGGGGTCTACGAGCAGTACTTC; CDR3aa: CAWRSGVYEQYF
v_gene: TRBV13; d_gene: TRBD2; abundance: .; len: 15; j_gene: TRBJ2-7; CDR3nt: TGTGCCAGCACCTCGAGCGGGGTTAGCTCCTACGAGCAGTACTTC; CDR3aa: CASTSSGVSSYEQYF
v_gene: TRBV28; d_gene: .; abundance: .; len: 16; j_gene: TRBJ2-7; CDR3nt: TGTGCCAGCAGTTTATCAGGGGCAGGGGAATCCTACGAGCAGTACTTC; CDR3aa: CASSLSGAGESYEQYF
v_gene: TRBV7-9; d_gene: .; abundance: .; len: 13; j_gene: TRBJ2-7; CDR3nt: TGTGCCAGCAGCCGACGAGGCTCCTACGAGCAGTACTTC; CDR3aa: CASSRRGSYEQYF
v_gene: TRBV13; d_gene: .; abundance: once; len: 19; j_gene: TRBJ2-7; CDR3nt: TGTGCCAGCAGCTTAGGCGGAGCAGGTTTCGATAGAGGGTCCTACGAGCAGTACTTC; CDR3aa: CASSLGGAGFDRGSYEQYF
v_gene: TRBV10-3; d_gene: .; abundance: .; len: 12; j_gene: TRBJ1-2; CDR3nt: TGTGCCATCCGGGGGGAGCCCCAAGGCTACACCTTC; CDR3aa: CAIRGEPQGYTF
v_gene: TRBV6-5; d_gene: TRBD1; abundance: once; len: 13; j_gene: TRBJ2-7; CDR3nt: TGTGCCAGCAGTAATACAGGGGAAGGCGAGCAGTACTTC; CDR3aa: CASSNTGEGEQYF
v_gene: TRBV4-2; d_gene: .; abundance: .; len: 16; j_gene: TRBJ1-2; CDR3nt: TGTGCCAGCAGCCAAGATGTGAGGGAAGCTAACTATGGCTACACCTTC; CDR3aa: CASSQDVREANYGYTF
v_gene: TRBV7-8; d_gene: TRBD1; abundance: few; len: 15; j_gene: TRBJ2-7; CDR3nt: TGTGCCAGCAGCCCAACACAGGGACAGGGGTACGAGCAGTACTTC; CDR3aa: CASSPTQGQGYEQYF
v_gene: TRBV5-1; d_gene: TRBD1; abundance: .; len: 15; j_gene: TRBJ2-2; CDR3nt: TGCGCCAGCAGCTGGACAGGGGGAAGTACCGGGGAGCTGTTTTTT; CDR3aa: CASSWTGGSTGELFF
v_gene: TRBV5-1; d_gene: .; abundance: .; len: 12; j_gene: TRBJ2-7; CDR3nt: TGCGCCAGCAGCTTTACAGGCTACGAGCAGTACTTC; CDR3aa: CASSFTGYEQYF
v_gene: TRBV15; d_gene: TRBD1; abundance: .; len: 14; j_gene: TRBJ1-4; CDR3nt: TGTGCCACCAGCAGCTCGGACAGGGCGGAAAAACTGTTTTTT; CDR3aa: CATSSSDRAEKLFF
v_gene: TRBV5-1; d_gene: .; abundance: .; len: 15; j_gene: TRBJ1-2; CDR3nt: TGCGCCAGCAGCTTGGCGGCGGTGTCGAGCTATGGCTACACCTTC; CDR3aa: CASSLAAVSSYGYTF
v_gene: TRBV7-2; d_gene: .; abundance: .; len: 15; j_gene: TRBJ1-1; CDR3nt: TGTGCCAGCAGCTTAGTGTTGGGGGGGGACACTGAAGCTTTCTTT; CDR3aa: CASSLVLGGDTEAFF
v_gene: TRBV4-1; d_gene: .; abundance: .; len: 16; j_gene: TRBJ1-5; CDR3nt: TGCGCCAGCAGCCAAGATCCAGGGACACCTAATCAGCCCCAGCATTTT; CDR3aa: CASSQDPGTPNQPQHF
v_gene: TRBV3-1/TRBV3-2; d_gene: TRBD2; abundance: .; len: 14; j_gene: TRBJ2-3; CDR3nt: TGTGCCAGCAGCCCCCGACTAGCGGGGAATACGCAGTATTTT; CDR3aa: CASSPRLAGNTQYF
v_gene: TRBV30; d_gene: .; abundance: .; len: 13; j_gene: TRBJ2-2; CDR3nt: TGTGCCTGGATGCGGCAGAACACCGGGGAGCTGTTTTTT; CDR3aa: CAWMRQNTGELFF
v_gene: TRBV6-1; d_gene: .; abundance: .; len: 17; j_gene: TRBJ2-7; CDR3nt: TGTGCCAGCAGTGAAGTCCAGGCGCGGGGTAGCTCCTACGAGCAGTACTTC; CDR3aa: CASSEVQARGSSYEQYF
v_gene: TRBV6-2/TRBV6-3; d_gene: TRBD2; abundance: few; len: 18; j_gene: TRBJ2-1; CDR3nt: TGTGCCAGCAGTGACTACTTCCCTCTGGCGGGGGGAGGGAATGAGCAGTTCTTC; CDR3aa: CASSDYFPLAGGGNEQFF